What follows are 24 T cell receptor beta chains derived from one specimen sequenced in a study of early T cells in non-severe SARS-CoV-2 infection (dated by TCRdb to about 2021). The library was generated by 5' RACE. Sequencing was carried out with a NextSeq 500. TCRdb's own reprocessing of the public reads used fastp at Q25 and MiXCR and kept productive beta chains. Every CDR3 protein is listed once, alongside the most common genes and DNA of its rows. Counted in this sample were around 79,000 distinct CDR3 sequences; about 11% of them appeared once. Clones ranked in the top ten supply around 12% of the sample. Sequences were derived from whole blood, sampled at baseline. All receptors come from an adult who was a healthcare worker with PCR-confirmed SARS-CoV-2 infection or an uninfected control (not recorded which).

The J gene is TRBJ2-7, the V gene TRBV19, with 8 bases aligning to TRBD2. The CDR3 has 15 residues. The V and J ends lost 5 bases and 3 bases, in that order; junction bases with no gene match: 9. Germline CDR1 is LNHDA and CDR2 is SQIVND (reference sequence). In DNA, the CDR3 is TGTGCCAGTAGTGCGGCCAGCGGGGGCGACTACGAGCAGTACTTC. This gives the protein CASSAASGGDYEQYF. Full variable domain (rest looked up from reference TRBV19 and TRBJ2-7): DGGITQSPKYLFRKEGQNVTLSCEQNLNHDAMYWYRQDPGQGLRLIYYSQIVNDFQKGDIAEGYSVSREKKESFPLTVTSAQKNPTAFYLCASSAASGGDYEQYFGPGTRLTVT.

This clonotype was counted only a few times. The rearrangement links TRBV29-1 to TRBJ2-7; D tentatively reads TRBD1 or TRBD2 (5 bases each). The CDR3 has 11 amino acids. Per the germline V gene, CDR1 is SQVTM and CDR2 is ANQGSEA. Trimming removed 7 bases from V and 0 bases from J, with 7 bases in between. The DNA for the CDR3 is TGCAGCGCGGGGACCTCCTACGAGCAGTACTTC. The encoded protein is CSAGTSYEQYF.

This chain links TRBV5-1 with TRBJ1-2; D unresolved. Trimming shortened V by 0 bases and J by 9 bases, and 6 bases separated the two germline ends. The germline gives CDR1 SGHRS, CDR2 YFSETQ. The CDR3 has 11 residues. CDR3 region: CASSLGWRYTF. CDR3 bases: TGCGCCAGCAGCTTGGGTTGGCGCTACACCTTC.

The chain has TRBV2 and TRBJ2-3, with 11 bases lining up with TRBD2. Germline lookup yields CDR1 SNHLY and CDR2 FYNNEI. This CDR3 is built from 16 residues. The trim removed 6 bases at V and 3 bases at J, leaving 8 bases unmatched. CDR3 amino acids: CASRVTSGAGTDTQYF. In DNA form, the CDR3 reads TGTGCCAGCAGGGTGACTAGCGGGGCGGGGACAGATACGCAGTATTTT.

There are a few counts of this clonotype. The chain employs TRBV6-6 and TRBJ2-3; D may be TRBD2 (5 bases). CDR3 length: 13 amino acids. Trimming cost V 0 bases and J 5 bases, with 6 bases left between them. Germline V CDR1 and CDR2: MNHNY, SVGAGI (reference sequence). CDR3 residues: CASSYSGIDTQYF. The CDR3 coding sequence is TGTGCCAGCAGTTACTCCGGGATAGATACGCAGTATTTT.

This clonotype was detected ten times or more. The chain employs TRBV12-3 or TRBV12-4 and TRBJ1-4; D remains unclear. The CDR3 consists of 13 residues. V lost 2 bases to trimming and J lost 8 bases, with 9 bases between them. CDR3 in amino acids: CASSLLPAEKLFF. In DNA, the CDR3 is TGTGCCAGCAGTTTACTTCCGGCGGAAAAACTGTTTTTT.

With respect to this clonotype: The conserved closing phenylalanine or tryptophan is absent in this CDR3, likely reflecting a read error. The V gene is TRBV6-2 or TRBV6-3, the J gene TRBJ1-2, with a weak D call TRBD1 (5 bases). The CDR3 is 15 amino acids. V lost 0 bases to trimming and J lost 3 bases, with 11 bases between them. Per the germline V gene, CDR1 is MNHEY and CDR2 is SVGEGT. The CDR3: CASSYSKRGDYGYTS. The CDR3 DNA reads TGTGCCAGCAGTTACTCGAAAAGGGGAGACTATGGCTACACCTCC.

The chain links TRBV3-1 to TRBJ2-7; tentatively, D is TRBD2 (7 bases). Germline V CDR1 and CDR2: LGHDT, YNNKEL (reference sequence). The CDR3 loop spans 17 amino acids. The V end was cut by 0 bases, the J end by 3 bases, with 18 bases between. Written as DNA, the CDR3 is TGTGCCAGCAGCCAAGAACTTTTATGGGGGGGCGACTACGAGCAGTACTTC. This translates into CASSQELLWGGDYEQYF.

The CDR3 is CSASVGPATEAFF. The CDR3 DNA reads TGCAGCGCTTCGGTAGGACCCGCCACTGAAGCTTTCTTT. This chain joins TRBV29-1 and TRBJ1-1; D remains ambiguous. V lost 7 bases and J 4 bases, leaving 16 bases between the germline ends. This CDR3 region has 13 residues. Per the germline V gene, CDR1 is SQVTM and CDR2 is ANQGSEA.

The chain links TRBV18 to TRBJ1-2; D may be TRBD1 (5 bases). The CDR3 has 15 amino acids. V was clipped by 3 bases and J by 6 bases, with 17 bases between them. In germline, CDR1 is KGHSH, CDR2 LQKENI. CDR3 in amino acids: CASSPEFLKGNGYTF. The CDR3 coding sequence is TGTGCCAGCTCACCGGAGTTCCTTAAGGGGAATGGCTACACCTTC.

This clonotype was counted a few times. This chain connects TRBV27 to TRBJ2-5; possible D gene TRBD1, 6 bases. V lost 4 bases and J 4 bases, leaving 16 bases between the germline ends. The CDR3 runs 15 residues. Germline V gene data show CDR1 as MNHEY and CDR2 as SMNVEV (reference sequence). CDR3 coding DNA: TGTGCCAGCAGTTCCTCTACAGGGAACGCAGAGACCCAGTACTTC. Translation: CASSSSTGNAETQYF.

This clonotype has a handful of counts. The rearrangement uses TRBV21-1 and TRBJ2-3; the table gives TRBD1 as D, unverified against the DNA. TRBV21-1 has pseudogene status. This CDR3 is 16 amino acids long. The CDR3 here is CASSKRRTGCTDTQYF. CDR3 nucleotides: TGTGCCAGCAGCAAACGCCGGACAGGGTGCACAGATACGCAGTATTTT.

This clonotype has just a few counts. The chain recombines TRBV20-1 with TRBJ1-2; 7 bases fit TRBD1. Germline CDR1 and CDR2: DFQATT and SNEGSKA (reference sequence). The CDR3 runs 13 residues. The V and J ends lost 0 bases and 2 bases, in that order; junction bases with no gene match: 0. CDR3 nucleotide sequence: TGCAGTGCTAGAGAAGGGGGCAACTATGGCTACACCTTC. Residues: CSAREGGNYGYTF.

This chain connects TRBV19 to TRBJ1-5, with D possibly being TRBD1 (5 bases). CDR1 and CDR2 from the germline V gene are LNHDA and SQIVND (reference sequence). The length of the CDR3 is 16 residues. Trimming pared 0 bases from V and 3 bases from J, leaving 12 bases between. In DNA, the CDR3 is TGTGCCAGTAGTATAGATCAGGCAGGGCCCAATCAGCCCCAGCATTTT. Translation: CASSIDQAGPNQPQHF.

This clonotype has only a few counts. CDR3 coding DNA: TGTGCCACCAGCAGAGATCTGTTTTACGAGCAGTACTTC. Translated: CATSRDLFYEQYF. This chain uses TRBV15 with TRBJ2-7; D unclear. Germline CDR1 LNHNV, CDR2 YYDKDF (reference sequence). Trimming left V 0 bases short and J 4 bases short, with 7 bases between. The CDR3 has 13 residues.

This clonotype was detected ten times or more. Since no conserved phenylalanine or tryptophan closes the CDR3, a read error is the likely cause. The V and J genes are TRBV6-6 and TRBJ1-3, with D perhaps TRBD1 (5 bases). Trimming pared 6 bases from V and 0 bases from J, leaving 15 bases between. This CDR3 region has 16 residues. CDR1 is MNHNY, CDR2 SVGAGI, per germline (reference sequence). DNA for the CDR3: TGTGCCAGCAGCCTTGGACACGCTAACTCTGGAAACACCATATATCTT. Its translation: CASSLGHANSGNTIYL.

This clonotype was counted many times. V gene TRBV27 combines with J gene TRBJ2-1; 9 bases agree with TRBD2. Germline assignment: CDR1 MNHEY and CDR2 SMNVEV (reference sequence). V was pared by 0 bases and J by 6 bases, with 12 bases of the junction left unmatched. The CDR3 spans 18 residues. The CDR3 region has the DNA TGTGCCAGCAGTTTATCGTTTCAGGGGACTAGCTATAGCAATGAGCAGTTCTTC. Translated: CASSLSFQGTSYSNEQFF.

There are many counts of this clonotype. As DNA, the CDR3 is TGCAGCAGTTCGCGGGAGGGCTATGGCTACACCTTC. Its protein product is CSSSREGYGYTF. This chain joins TRBV20-1 and TRBJ1-2; D uncertain. Germline lookup yields CDR1 DFQATT and CDR2 SNEGSKA (reference sequence). The CDR3 consists of 12 residues.

V is TRBV5-1 and J is TRBJ2-3; either TRBD1 or TRBD2 may fit D (5 bases each). The CDR3 consists of 14 residues. Germline values: CDR1 SGHRS, CDR2 YFSETQ. Trimming took off 4 bases at V and 0 bases at J, with 9 bases between the two ends. CDR3 coding DNA: TGCGCCAGCAGCCCCGGGGCCAGCACAGATACGCAGTATTTT. Protein: CASSPGASTDTQYF.

This clonotype showed up many times. CDR3 sequence: CASSLGLAQETQYF. The CDR3 region has the DNA TGTGCCAGCAGCCTGGGACTCGCGCAAGAGACCCAGTACTTC. The chain has TRBV28 and TRBJ2-5, with TRBD2 as a possible D gene (6 bases). Per the germline V gene, CDR1 is MDHEN and CDR2 is SYDVKM. This CDR3 has 14 amino acids. Trimming took 6 bases from V and 2 from J, leaving 13 bases between them.

This clonotype was seen more than once but under ten times. This CDR3 reads CASSFLRDTQYF. CDR3 DNA: TGTGCCAGCAGCTTTCTCAGAGATACGCAGTATTTT. This sequence joins TRBV7-2 and TRBJ2-3, with D unresolved. V was shortened by 3 bases and J by 5 bases, with 6 bases between the two germline ends. Germline CDR1 and CDR2: SGHTA and FQGNSA. The CDR3 runs to 12 residues.

This clonotype has at least ten counts. The rearrangement links TRBV30 to TRBJ1-5; the match to TRBD1 covers 9 bases. The V gene's germline CDR1 is GTSNPN and CDR2 SVGIG (reference sequence). Germline trimming cut 5 bases from V and 5 bases from J; bases unmatched to any gene: 4. The CDR3 totals 13 residues. The CDR3 loop is CAWGTGRDQPQHF. The CDR3 DNA sequence: TGTGCCTGGGGGACAGGGCGAGATCAGCCCCAGCATTTT.

This clonotype was seen a handful of times. V is TRBV4-2 and J is TRBJ2-5; D is unresolved. Trimming pared 2 bases from V and 0 bases from J, leaving 7 bases between. Germline loops: CDR1 LGHNA, CDR2 YNFKEQ. The CDR3 is 14 amino acids. DNA of the CDR3: TGTGCCAGCAGCCAACGACCGTACCAAGAGACCCAGTACTTC. Its protein is CASSQRPYQETQYF.

The chain uses TRBV20-1 and TRBJ2-7; tentative D call: TRBD2 (6 bases). CDR3 length: 12 residues. Deletions cut 2 bases from V and 4 bases from J, with 9 bases between. The germline gives CDR1 DFQATT, CDR2 SNEGSKA (reference sequence). The CDR3 spells CSARSSEYEQYF. The CDR3 DNA reads TGCAGTGCTAGATCTAGCGAGTACGAGCAGTACTTC.